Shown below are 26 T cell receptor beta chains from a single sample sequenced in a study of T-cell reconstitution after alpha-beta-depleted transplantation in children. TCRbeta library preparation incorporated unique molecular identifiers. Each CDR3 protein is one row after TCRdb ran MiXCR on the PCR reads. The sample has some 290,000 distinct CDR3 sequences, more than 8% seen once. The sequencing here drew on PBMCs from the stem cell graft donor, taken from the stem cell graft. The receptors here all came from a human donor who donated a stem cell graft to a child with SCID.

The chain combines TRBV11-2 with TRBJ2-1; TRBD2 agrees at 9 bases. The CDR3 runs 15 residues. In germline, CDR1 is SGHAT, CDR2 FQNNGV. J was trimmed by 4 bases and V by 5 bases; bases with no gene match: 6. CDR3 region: CASSAAGGIYNEQFF. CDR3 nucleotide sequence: TGTGCCAGCAGCGCGGCGGGGGGGATTTACAATGAGCAGTTCTTC.

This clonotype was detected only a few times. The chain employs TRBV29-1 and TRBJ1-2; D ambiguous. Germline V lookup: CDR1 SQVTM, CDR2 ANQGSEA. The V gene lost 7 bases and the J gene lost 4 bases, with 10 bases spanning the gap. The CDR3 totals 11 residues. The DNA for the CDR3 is TGCAGCGGGGAGGTGGGCTATGGCTACACCTTC. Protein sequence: CSGEVGYGYTF.

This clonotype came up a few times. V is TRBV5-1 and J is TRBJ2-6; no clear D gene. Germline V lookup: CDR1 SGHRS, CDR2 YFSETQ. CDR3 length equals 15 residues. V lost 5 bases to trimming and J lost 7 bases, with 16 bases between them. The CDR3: CASRFYLGPANVLTF. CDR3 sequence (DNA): TGCGCCAGCAGATTCTACTTGGGTCCAGCCAACGTCCTGACTTTC.

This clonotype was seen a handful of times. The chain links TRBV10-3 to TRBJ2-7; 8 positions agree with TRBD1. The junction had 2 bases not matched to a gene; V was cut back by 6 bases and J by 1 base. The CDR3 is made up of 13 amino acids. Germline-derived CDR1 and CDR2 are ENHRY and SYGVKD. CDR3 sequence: CAISGQGSYEQYF. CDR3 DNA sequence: TGTGCCATCAGCGGACAGGGATCCTACGAGCAGTACTTC.

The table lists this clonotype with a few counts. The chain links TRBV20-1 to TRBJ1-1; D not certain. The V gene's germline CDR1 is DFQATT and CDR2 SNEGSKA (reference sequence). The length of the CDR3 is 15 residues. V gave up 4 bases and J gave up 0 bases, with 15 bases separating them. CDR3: CSANYQEAMNTEAFF. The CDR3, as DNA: TGCAGTGCTAACTACCAGGAAGCTATGAACACTGAAGCTTTCTTT.

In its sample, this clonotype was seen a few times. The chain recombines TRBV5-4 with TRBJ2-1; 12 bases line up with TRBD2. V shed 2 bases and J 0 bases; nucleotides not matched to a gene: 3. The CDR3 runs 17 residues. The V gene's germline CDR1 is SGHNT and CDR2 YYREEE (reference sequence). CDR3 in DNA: TGTGCCAGCAGCTTAGGACTAGCGGGGAACTCCTACAATGAGCAGTTCTTC. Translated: CASSLGLAGNSYNEQFF.

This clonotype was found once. DNA of the CDR3: TGTGCCAGCAGTGAATATGGGTCGGGAGGAGAGACCCAGTACTTC. It is translated as CASSEYGSGGETQYF. The chain is built from TRBV25-1 and TRBJ2-5; 7 bases are shared with TRBD2. This CDR3 has 15 residues. Germline CDR1 is MGHDK and CDR2 is SYGVNS. V lost 0 bases to trimming and J lost 4 bases; unmatched junction nucleotides: 5.

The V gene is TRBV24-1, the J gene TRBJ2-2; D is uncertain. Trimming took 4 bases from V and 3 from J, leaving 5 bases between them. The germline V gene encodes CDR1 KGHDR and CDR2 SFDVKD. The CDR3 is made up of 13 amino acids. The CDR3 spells CATSEEYTGELFF. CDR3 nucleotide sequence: TGTGCCACCAGTGAGGAGTACACCGGGGAGCTGTTTTTT.

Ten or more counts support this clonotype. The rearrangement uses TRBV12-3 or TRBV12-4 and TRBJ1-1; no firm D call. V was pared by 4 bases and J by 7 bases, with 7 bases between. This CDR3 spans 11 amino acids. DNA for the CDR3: TGTGCCAGCAGTTACACCTTTGAAGCTTTCTTT. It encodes CASSYTFEAFF.

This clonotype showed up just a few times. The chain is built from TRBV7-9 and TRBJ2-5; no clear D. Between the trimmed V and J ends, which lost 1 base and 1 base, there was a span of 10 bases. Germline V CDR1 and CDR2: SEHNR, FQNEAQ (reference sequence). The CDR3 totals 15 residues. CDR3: CASSLEKSVQETQYF. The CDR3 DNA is TGTGCCAGCAGCTTAGAGAAGTCGGTCCAAGAGACCCAGTACTTC.

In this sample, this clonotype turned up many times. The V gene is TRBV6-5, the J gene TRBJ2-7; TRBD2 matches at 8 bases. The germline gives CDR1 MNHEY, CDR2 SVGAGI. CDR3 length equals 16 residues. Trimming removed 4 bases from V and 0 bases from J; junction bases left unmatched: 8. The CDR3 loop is CASSSTPGTSSYEQYF. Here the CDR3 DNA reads TGTGCCAGCAGTTCAACACCCGGGACTAGCTCCTACGAGCAGTACTTC.

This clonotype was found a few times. CDR3 sequence reads: CASSSSPGYNEQFF. As DNA, the CDR3 is TGTGCCAGCAGCTCCTCCCCAGGCTACAATGAGCAGTTCTTC. V gene TRBV11-3 combines with J gene TRBJ2-1; D not resolved. This CDR3 has 14 amino acids. CDR1 and CDR2 (germline): SGHNT, YENEEA. Trimming left V 4 bases short and J 3 bases short, with 10 bases between.

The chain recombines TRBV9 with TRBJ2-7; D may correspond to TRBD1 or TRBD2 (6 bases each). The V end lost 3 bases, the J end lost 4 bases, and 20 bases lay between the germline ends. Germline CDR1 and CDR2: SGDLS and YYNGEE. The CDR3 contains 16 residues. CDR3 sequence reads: CASSAGFGQGTYEQYF. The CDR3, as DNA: TGTGCCAGCAGCGCCGGTTTTGGCCAGGGGACTTACGAGCAGTACTTC.

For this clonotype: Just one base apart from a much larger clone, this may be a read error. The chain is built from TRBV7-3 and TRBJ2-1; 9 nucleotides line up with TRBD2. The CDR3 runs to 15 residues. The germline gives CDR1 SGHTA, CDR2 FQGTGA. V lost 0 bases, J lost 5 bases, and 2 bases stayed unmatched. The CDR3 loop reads CASSLTSGGNNEQFF. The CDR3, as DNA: TGTGCCAGCAGCTTAACTAGCGGGGGAAACAATGAGCAGTTCTTC.

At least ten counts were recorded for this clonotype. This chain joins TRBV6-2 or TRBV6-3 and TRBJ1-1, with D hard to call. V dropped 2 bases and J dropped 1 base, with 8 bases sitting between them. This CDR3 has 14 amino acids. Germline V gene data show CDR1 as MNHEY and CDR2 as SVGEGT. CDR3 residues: CASSYVAANTEAFF. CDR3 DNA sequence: TGTGCCAGCAGTTACGTGGCAGCGAACACTGAAGCTTTCTTT.

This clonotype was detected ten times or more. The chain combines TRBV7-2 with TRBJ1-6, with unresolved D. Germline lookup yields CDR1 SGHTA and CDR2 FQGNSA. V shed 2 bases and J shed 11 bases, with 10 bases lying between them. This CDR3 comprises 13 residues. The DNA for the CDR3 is TGTGCCAGCAGCTTACAGGTTACTACACCCCTCCACTTT. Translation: CASSLQVTTPLHF.

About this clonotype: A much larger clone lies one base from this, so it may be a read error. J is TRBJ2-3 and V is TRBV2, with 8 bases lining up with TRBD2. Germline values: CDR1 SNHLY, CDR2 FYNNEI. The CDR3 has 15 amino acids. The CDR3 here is CASSAQRGNTDTEYF. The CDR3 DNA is TGTGCCAGCAGTGCCCAGCGGGGGAACACAGATACGGAGTATTTT.

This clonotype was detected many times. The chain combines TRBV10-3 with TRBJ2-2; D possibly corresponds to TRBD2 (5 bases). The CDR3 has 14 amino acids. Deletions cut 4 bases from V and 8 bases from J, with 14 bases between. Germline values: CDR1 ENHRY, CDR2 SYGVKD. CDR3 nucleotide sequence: TGTGCCATCAGTGGGGGAGTGGAGAAAGGGGAGCTGTTTTTT. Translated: CAISGGVEKGELFF.

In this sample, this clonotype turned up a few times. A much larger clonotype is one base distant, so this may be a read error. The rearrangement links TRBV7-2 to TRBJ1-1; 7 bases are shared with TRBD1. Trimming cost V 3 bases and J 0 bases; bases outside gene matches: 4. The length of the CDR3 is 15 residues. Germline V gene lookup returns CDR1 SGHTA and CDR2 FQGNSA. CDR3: CASSFTGAMNTEAFF. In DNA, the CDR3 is TGTGCCAGCAGCTTTACAGGGGCAATGAACACTGAAGCTTTCTTT.

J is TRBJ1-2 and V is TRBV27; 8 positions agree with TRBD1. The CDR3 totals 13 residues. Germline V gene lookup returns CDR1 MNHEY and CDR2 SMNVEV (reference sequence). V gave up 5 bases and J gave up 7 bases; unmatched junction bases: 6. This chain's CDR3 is CASSPRTGSGYTF. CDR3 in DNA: TGTGCCAGCAGTCCCCGGACAGGGTCTGGCTACACCTTC.

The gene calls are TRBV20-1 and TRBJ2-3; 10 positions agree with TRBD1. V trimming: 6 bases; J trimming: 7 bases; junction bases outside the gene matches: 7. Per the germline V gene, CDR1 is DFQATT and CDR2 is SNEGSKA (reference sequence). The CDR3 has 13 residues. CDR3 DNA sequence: TGCAGTGCGGACGGACAGGGGGAAAATACGCAGTATTTT. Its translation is CSADGQGENTQYF.

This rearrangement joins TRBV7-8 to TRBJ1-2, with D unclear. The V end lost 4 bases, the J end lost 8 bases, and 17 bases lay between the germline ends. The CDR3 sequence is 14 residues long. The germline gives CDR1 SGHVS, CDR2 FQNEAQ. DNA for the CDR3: TGTGCCAGCAGCTCCGCCGGCAGGTCGTGGGGCTACACCTTC. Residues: CASSSAGRSWGYTF.

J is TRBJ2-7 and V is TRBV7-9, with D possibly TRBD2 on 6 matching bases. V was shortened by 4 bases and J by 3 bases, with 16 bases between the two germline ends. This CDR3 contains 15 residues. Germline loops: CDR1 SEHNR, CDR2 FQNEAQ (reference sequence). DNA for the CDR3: TGTGCCAGCAGCTCCGGGGACGGGACTCTCTACGAGCAGTACTTC. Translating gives CASSSGDGTLYEQYF.

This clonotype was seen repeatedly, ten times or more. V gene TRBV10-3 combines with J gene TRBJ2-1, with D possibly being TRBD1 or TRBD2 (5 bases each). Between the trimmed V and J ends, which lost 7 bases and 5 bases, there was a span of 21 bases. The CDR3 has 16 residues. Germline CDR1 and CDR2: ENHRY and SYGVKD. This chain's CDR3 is CAIKGPDSSLDNEQFF. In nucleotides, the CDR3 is TGTGCCATCAAGGGGCCGGACTCATCCCTTGACAATGAGCAGTTCTTC.

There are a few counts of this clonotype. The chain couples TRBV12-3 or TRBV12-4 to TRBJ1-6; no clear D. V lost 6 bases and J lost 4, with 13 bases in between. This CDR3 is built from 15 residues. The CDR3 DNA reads TGTGCCAGCAGATCCCAACGGCAATATAATTCACCCCTCCACTTT. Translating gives CASRSQRQYNSPLHF.

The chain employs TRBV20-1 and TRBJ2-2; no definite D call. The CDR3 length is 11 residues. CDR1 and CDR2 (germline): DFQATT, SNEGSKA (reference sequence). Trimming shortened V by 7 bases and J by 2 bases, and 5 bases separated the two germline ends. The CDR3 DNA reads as TGCAGTGTGCGAAACACCGGGGAGCTGTTTTTT. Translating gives CSVRNTGELFF.